The 32 T cell receptor beta chains listed next were all sequenced from one sample in a study of blood T cell repertoires in COVID-19 (dated by TCRdb to 2020 to 2022). The receptor library was made with the immunoSEQ multiplex PCR assay. In TCRdb, the immuneACCESS table is reduced to in-frame sequences with V and J assigned. These tables do not hold every clone; where another copy was compared, an unresolved V gene accounts for under half, and the others remain unexplained. This sample lists under 85,000 clones; around 88% were detected once. Clones ranked in the top ten supply roughly 5.3% of the sample. Material for sequencing was peripheral blood. The receptors here all came from an elderly woman with active or convalescent COVID-19.

This clone was counted between two and nine times. The chain has TRBV6-5 and TRBJ1-1, with 7 nucleotides matching TRBD1. The CDR3 loop spans 14 amino acids. Germline V gene sequence: CDR1 MNHEY, CDR2 SVGAGI. V shed 11 bases and J 4 bases; nucleotides not matched to a gene: 13. This CDR3 reads CAVREGALITEAFF. The CDR3 bases are TGTGCCGTCCGGGAGGGGGCTCTAATCACTGAAGCTTTCTTT.

V usage is TRBV4-3 and J usage is TRBJ2-2; possible D gene TRBD1, 5 bases. Germline V gene sequence: CDR1 LGHNA, CDR2 YSLEER. This CDR3 region has 16 residues. The V gene lost 1 base and the J gene lost 3 bases, with 12 bases spanning the gap. CDR3 protein: CASSQGQGWYTGELFF. CDR3 nucleotides: TGCGCCAGCAGCCAAGGGCAGGGCTGGTACACCGGGGAGCTGTTTTTT.

The V call is TRBV11-2, the J call TRBJ2-7; 14 positions agree with TRBD2. CDR1 and CDR2 (germline): SGHAT, FQNNGV. CDR3 size: 14 residues. Trimming cost V 5 bases and J 6 bases; bases outside gene matches: 3. The CDR3 DNA reads TGTGCCAGCAGCAAGACTAGCGGGGGGGCCGAGCAGTACTTC. Its translation: CASSKTSGGAEQYF.

In the case of this clone: A read error may produce the germline difference seen at one junction end. The chain has TRBV27 and TRBJ2-3; 8 bases align to TRBD1. CDR3 length: 14 residues. Germline loops: CDR1 MNHEY, CDR2 SMNVEV (reference sequence). CDR3 sequence (DNA): TGTGCCAGCAGCCTGCGGGGTGGGACAGGTACGCAGTATTTT. Its translation: CASSLRGGTGTQYF.

V and J are TRBV11-2 and TRBJ2-7; 10 nucleotides agree with TRBD2. The junction had 6 bases not matched to a gene; V was cut back by 4 bases and J by 3 bases. Germline V lookup: CDR1 SGHAT, CDR2 FQNNGV. CDR3 length equals 15 residues. The CDR3 spells CASSYHTSGNYEQYF. CDR3 DNA sequence: TGTGCCAGCAGCTACCACACTAGCGGGAACTACGAGCAGTACTTC.

This sequence joins TRBV27 and TRBJ2-5, with D tentatively TRBD2 (5 bases). The V end lost 3 bases, the J end lost 7 bases, and 9 bases lay between the germline ends. The CDR3 is 12 residues long. Germline V CDR1 and CDR2: MNHEY, SMNVEV (reference sequence). The CDR3, as DNA: TGTGCCAGCAGTTTTCTACGGGGGACCCAGTACTTC. The encoded protein is CASSFLRGTQYF.

This chain uses TRBV11-2 with TRBJ2-5, with D maybe TRBD1 (7 bases). CDR1 and CDR2 (germline): SGHAT, FQNNGV. The CDR3 extends over 13 amino acids. Trimming took 7 bases from V and 7 from J, leaving 16 bases between them. The CDR3: CASNPGGRVTQYF. DNA of the CDR3: TGTGCCAGCAACCCAGGGGGGCGGGTGACCCAGTACTTC. The entire variable domain, with the rest obtained from reference TRBV11-2 and TRBJ2-5, is as follows: EAGVAQSPRYKIIEKRQSVAFWCNPISGHATLYWYQQILGQGPKLLIQFQNNGVVDDSQLPKDRFSAERLKGVDSTLKIQPAKLEDSAVYLCASNPGGRVTQYFGPGTRLLVL.

The chain couples TRBV6-2 or TRBV6-3 to TRBJ2-7, with D unresolved. There are 13 residues in the CDR3. Deletions cut 4 bases from V and 0 bases from J, with 7 bases between. Germline CDR1 reads MNHEY; CDR2 reads SVGEGT. Written as DNA, the CDR3 is TGTGCCAGCAGTTCGGGTCCCTCCTACGAGCAGTACTTC. Translating gives CASSSGPSYEQYF.

The genes are TRBV7-2 and TRBJ2-4; TRBD1 might be the D (6 bases). The CDR3 totals 14 residues. Germline values: CDR1 SGHTA, CDR2 FQGNSA. V lost 6 bases and J lost 9, with 18 bases in between. CDR3 sequence reads: CASRATRDTGIQYF. The CDR3 coding sequence is TGTGCCAGCAGGGCGACCCGGGACACTGGCATTCAGTACTTC.

The CDR3 DNA is TGCAGCGCGGGACGGGGGCAAGAGACCCAGTACTTC. It is translated as CSAGRGQETQYF. The rearrangement joins TRBV29-1 to TRBJ2-5; TRBD2 might be the D (6 bases). Germline loops: CDR1 SQVTM, CDR2 ANQGSEA. The CDR3 spans 12 residues. Trimming stripped 7 bases from V and 2 bases from J, with 11 bases between.

The V and J genes are TRBV12-5 and TRBJ2-2; no reliable D call. The ends were cut back, 0 bases at V and 3 bases at J, with 8 bases in the middle. The CDR3 is 15 amino acids. Germline V gene sequence: CDR1 LGHNT, CDR2 FRNRAP. This chain's CDR3 is CASGLVIGDTGELFF. The CDR3 DNA is TGTGCTAGTGGTTTGGTGATAGGAGACACCGGGGAGCTGTTTTTT.

V is TRBV5-1 and J is TRBJ2-7; TRBD2 might be the D (5 bases). The CDR3 length is 14 residues. CDR1 and CDR2 from the germline V gene are SGHRS and YFSETQ. V lost 0 bases, J lost 2 bases, and 9 bases lay in between. The CDR3 DNA is TGCGCCAGCAGCTTGGTCGCCGGGGCCTACGAGCAGTACTTC. It encodes CASSLVAGAYEQYF.

The chain recombines TRBV18 with TRBJ2-5, with 9 bases lining up with TRBD2. The CDR3 has 14 amino acids. V trimming: 8 bases; J trimming: 1 base; junction bases outside the gene matches: 5. Germline CDR1 is KGHSH and CDR2 is LQKENI. The CDR3 loop is CASTRTSVQETQYF. In DNA, the CDR3 is TGTGCCAGCACCCGGACTAGCGTCCAAGAGACCCAGTACTTC. The full variable domain, its missing parts supplied by reference TRBV18 and TRBJ2-5, is NAGVMQNPRHLVRRRGQEARLRCSPMKGHSHVYWYRQLPEEGLKFMVYLQKENIIDESGMPKERFSAEFPKEGPSILRIQQVVRGDSAAYFCASTRTSVQETQYFGPGTRLLVL.

The rearrangement links TRBV12-3 or TRBV12-4 to TRBJ2-3; tentatively, D is TRBD2 (5 bases). V lost 6 bases, J lost 4 bases, and 11 bases lay in between. The CDR3 runs 13 residues. The CDR3 sequence: CASRIVEADTQYF. CDR3 nucleotides: TGTGCCAGCAGAATAGTGGAGGCAGATACGCAGTATTTT.

Of note for this clone: Other nucleotide sequences from this sample produce the same CDR3. This chain uses TRBV10-1 with TRBJ2-5; D possibly corresponds to TRBD1 (5 bases). The CDR3 is 14 amino acids. With 0 bases removed from V and 2 bases from J, the gap between germline ends came to 7 bases. CDR1 is WNHNN, CDR2 SYGVQD, per germline (reference sequence). For the CDR3, the DNA is TGCGCCAGCAGTGAGTCCCCAGGGCAAGAGACCCAGTACTTC. Protein: CASSESPGQETQYF.

The genes are TRBV5-5 and TRBJ2-3; D unclear. Per the germline V gene, CDR1 is SGHKS and CDR2 is YYEKEE (reference sequence). This CDR3 region has 14 residues. V was shortened by 3 bases and J by 3 bases, with 11 bases between the two germline ends. CDR3 coding DNA: TGTGCCAGCAGCTCCAACCCCAGTACAGATACGCAGTATTTT. Protein: CASSSNPSTDTQYF.

As DNA, the CDR3 is TGTGCCAGCAGTTTTTTGGGGCAGCTCAACACTGAAGCTTTCTTT. Residues: CASSFLGQLNTEAFF. The rearrangement links TRBV28 to TRBJ1-1, with D possibly matching TRBD1 (5 bases). With 3 bases removed from V and 2 bases from J, the gap between germline ends came to 13 bases. Per germline, CDR1 MDHEN and CDR2 SYDVKM. This CDR3 has 15 residues.

The J gene is TRBJ2-5, the V gene TRBV10-3; possibly TRBD1 for D (6 bases). The V gene lost 11 bases and the J gene lost 2 bases, with 15 bases spanning the gap. The germline gives CDR1 ENHRY, CDR2 SYGVKD. The CDR3 is made up of 13 amino acids. The CDR3: CASRTVLQETQYF. The CDR3 DNA sequence: TGTGCCTCCCGGACAGTGCTACAAGAGACCCAGTACTTC.

V and J are TRBV10-2 and TRBJ2-3; 14 nucleotides match TRBD2. CDR3 length equals 16 residues. Losses at the gene ends were 10 bases for V and 7 bases for J; bases not matched to a gene: 13. Germline V gene data show CDR1 as WSHSY and CDR2 as SAAADI. The CDR3 region is CATSYGLAGGPNTQYF. The CDR3 DNA sequence: TGCGCCACATCTTACGGACTAGCGGGGGGCCCTAATACGCAGTATTTT.

This rearrangement joins TRBV5-1 to TRBJ1-1; 7 bases agree with TRBD1. The length of the CDR3 is 15 residues. With V trimmed by 0 bases and J by 8 bases, 10 bases remained unmatched. CDR1 SGHRS and CDR2 YFSETQ come from the germline V gene. CDR3 nucleotides: TGCGCCAGCAGCTTGGATCCTCGGACAGGCTCCGAAGCTTTCTTT. Its translation: CASSLDPRTGSEAFF.

V gene TRBV6-2 or TRBV6-3 combines with J gene TRBJ2-3; TRBD2 aligns across 7 bases. CDR3 size: 15 residues. The germline CDR1 and CDR2 sequences are MNHEY and SVGEGT. Losses at the gene ends were 0 bases for V and 3 bases for J; bases not matched to a gene: 3. The CDR3 region has the DNA TGTGCCAGCAGTTACTCGCGCGGGAGAACAGATACGCAGTATTTT. Amino acid sequence: CASSYSRGRTDTQYF.

This chain uses TRBV11-2 with TRBJ1-4; 7 positions match TRBD1. The CDR3 spans 15 residues. Per the germline V gene, CDR1 is SGHAT and CDR2 is FQNNGV. The ends lost 5 bases at V and 0 bases at J; junction bases unmatched: 3. The chain's CDR3 is CASSRGQATNEKLFF. CDR3 in DNA: TGTGCCAGCAGCCGAGGACAGGCAACTAATGAAAAACTGTTTTTT.

This chain links TRBV7-8 with TRBJ1-1; unclear D gene. V was shortened by 3 bases and J by 4 bases, with 12 bases between the two germline ends. The CDR3 runs 14 residues. Germline V gives CDR1 SGHVS, CDR2 FQNEAQ. The CDR3 region has the DNA TGTGCCAGCAGCTTGTTTTCGGGAAGCACTGAAGCTTTCTTT. This translates into CASSLFSGSTEAFF.

The chain employs TRBV7-8 and TRBJ1-4; the D is unclear. Trimming took 5 bases from V and 6 from J, leaving 22 bases between them. Germline lookup yields CDR1 SGHVS and CDR2 FQNEAQ. There are 17 residues in the CDR3. The CDR3 sequence is CASSRDVSPGEHEKLFF. For the CDR3, the DNA is TGTGCCAGCAGCCGCGACGTTAGCCCCGGAGAACATGAAAAACTGTTTTTT.

In this sample, this clone turned up a few times. The rearrangement uses TRBV24-1 and TRBJ1-2; 12 bases line up with TRBD1. The germline gives CDR1 KGHDR, CDR2 SFDVKD. V shed 6 bases and J 2 bases; nucleotides not matched to a gene: 6. The CDR3 sequence is 16 residues long. The chain's CDR3 is CATSPGQGALNYGYTF. The CDR3 nucleotides read TGTGCCACCAGTCCGGGACAGGGGGCGTTGAACTATGGCTACACCTTC.

This chain joins TRBV7-9 and TRBJ1-5, with TRBD1 as a possible D gene (5 bases). Germline V lookup: CDR1 SEHNR, CDR2 FQNEAQ (reference sequence). Deletions cut 1 base from V and 2 bases from J, with 12 bases between. CDR3 length equals 16 residues. CDR3 sequence: CASSLGQGTGNQPQHF. For the CDR3, the DNA is TGTGCCAGCAGCTTAGGGCAGGGAACGGGCAATCAGCCCCAGCATTTT. The full variable domain, with the rest looked up from reference TRBV7-9 and TRBJ1-5, is DTGVSQNPRHKITKRGQNVTFRCDPISEHNRLYWYRQTLGQGPEFLTYFQNEAQLEKSRLLSDRFSAERPKGSFSTLEIQRTEQGDSAMYLCASSLGQGTGNQPQHFGDGTRLSIL.

This rearrangement joins TRBV28 to TRBJ1-1; TRBD1 agrees at 8 bases. CDR3 length: 12 amino acids. J was trimmed by 11 bases and V by 3 bases; bases with no gene match: 5. CDR1 MDHEN and CDR2 SYDVKM come from the germline V gene. DNA of the CDR3: TGTGCCAGCAGTTTTCAGGGGGCAATCGCTTTCTTT. Protein: CASSFQGAIAFF.

This clone occurred a few times. CDR3 residues: CASRPSSGYSPLHF. The DNA of the CDR3 is TGTGCCAGCAGACCTAGTTCAGGGTACTCACCCCTCCACTTT. This sequence joins TRBV28 and TRBJ1-6; a possible D gene is TRBD1 (5 bases). The V gene lost 6 bases and the J gene lost 10 bases, with 16 bases spanning the gap. Germline CDR1 is MDHEN and CDR2 is SYDVKM. The CDR3 totals 14 residues.

The J gene is TRBJ2-1, the V gene TRBV6-5; 9 nucleotides agree with TRBD2. The CDR3 is 13 residues long. Germline V gene lookup returns CDR1 MNHEY and CDR2 SVGAGI. With 6 bases clipped from V and 8 bases from J, the junction kept 5 bases outside the gene matches. CDR3 bases: TGTGCCAGCAGCCTAGCGGGAACGGATGAGCAGTTCTTC. This gives the protein CASSLAGTDEQFF.

The chain recombines TRBV3-1 (or the pseudogene TRBV3-2) with TRBJ1-2, with D maybe TRBD1 (5 bases). CDR3 length: 15 amino acids. Trimming took 2 bases from V and 0 from J, leaving 10 bases between them. Germline-derived CDR1 and CDR2 are LGHDT and YNNKEL (reference sequence). CDR3 bases: TGTGCCAGCAGCCAACAGGGCAGAGCTAACTATGGCTACACCTTC. It encodes CASSQQGRANYGYTF.

V usage is TRBV11-2 and J usage is TRBJ1-2, with 7 bases lining up with TRBD1. The CDR3 consists of 14 residues. CDR1 is SGHAT, CDR2 FQNNGV, per germline. J gave up 10 bases and V 5 bases, and 13 bases lay outside the gene matches. CDR3 coding DNA: TGTGCCAGCAGCACACGGACAGGACAAGTCGACTACACCTTC. Translation gives CASSTRTGQVDYTF.

The V gene is TRBV3-1 (or the pseudogene TRBV3-2), the J gene TRBJ2-1; the D gene is possibly TRBD1 (7 bases). Per the germline V gene, CDR1 is LGHDT and CDR2 is YNNKEL (reference sequence). Trimming took 3 bases from V and 3 from J, leaving 15 bases between them. The CDR3 sequence is 16 residues long. CDR3 region: CASSHPPRGVYNEQFF. Here the CDR3 DNA reads TGTGCCAGCAGCCATCCCCCCAGGGGGGTCTACAATGAGCAGTTCTTC.